These 25 T cell receptor beta chains originate from one sample sequenced in a study of glioma-infiltrating T cells after dendritic cell vaccination. Clones were read by immunoSEQ multiplex PCR, and TCRdb kept only the in-frame ones, dropping some. The repertoire includes under 100,000 clones, 80% to 90% of them detected once, and roughly 3.1% sits in the top ten. Specimen: blood, collected before dendritic cell vaccination. The source of these receptors is a human donor with glioblastoma.

This clone was picked up one time. The chain uses TRBV13 and TRBJ1-3, with no clear D. The CDR3 loop spans 14 amino acids. Germline values: CDR1 PRHDT, CDR2 FYEKMQ (reference sequence). The V gene lost 7 bases and the J gene lost 0 bases, with 10 bases spanning the gap. As DNA, the CDR3 is TGTGCCAGCAACCGGAGAGACTCTGGAAACACCATATATTTT. Residues: CASNRRDSGNTIYF.

This rearrangement joins TRBV27 to TRBJ1-1, with a possible D match to TRBD1 (6 bases). V was trimmed by 7 bases and J by 5 bases, leaving 14 bases between them. The length of the CDR3 is 13 residues. Germline loops: CDR1 MNHEY, CDR2 SMNVEV (reference sequence). The CDR3 DNA sequence: TGTGCCAGCAAAAAGACAGGCGGGACTGAAGCTTTCTTT. This translates into CASKKTGGTEAFF.

This sequence joins TRBV6-1 and TRBJ1-1; D possibly corresponds to TRBD1 (5 bases). Germline assignment: CDR1 MNHNS and CDR2 SASEGT. CDR3 length: 11 amino acids. The germline V and J ends were trimmed by 7 bases and 8 bases, with 11 bases remaining between them. In nucleotides, the CDR3 is TGTGCCAGCATTAGGGGATGGGAAGCTTTCTTT. Its translation is CASIRGWEAFF.

V usage is TRBV5-1 and J usage is TRBJ2-7; weak D call: TRBD1 (6 bases). The germline V and J ends were trimmed by 4 bases and 2 bases, with 22 bases remaining between them. The germline gives CDR1 SGHRS, CDR2 YFSETQ. This CDR3 spans 17 amino acids. In nucleotides, the CDR3 is TGCGCCAGCAGCCTGGGTGCTTCCGGGACAAGAACCTACGAGCAGTACTTC. It yields the protein CASSLGASGTRTYEQYF.

With respect to this clone: Different DNA sequences within this sample yield the same CDR3. The chain uses TRBV5-6 and TRBJ1-1, with 7 positions matching TRBD1. Looked up from germline, CDR1 is SGHDT and CDR2 is YYEEEE. After removal of 3 bases from V and 5 bases from J, the junction contained 10 bases not matched to a gene. The CDR3 has 15 residues. This CDR3 reads CASSSTDRVETEAFF. The CDR3 bases are TGTGCCAGCAGCTCAACTGACAGGGTAGAAACTGAAGCTTTCTTT.

The chain recombines TRBV7-2 with TRBJ2-7, with 12 bases lining up with TRBD2. V lost 5 bases, J lost 9 bases, and 11 bases stayed unmatched. CDR3 length: 15 residues. Per the germline V gene, CDR1 is SGHTA and CDR2 is FQGNSA. CDR3 amino acids: CASSQRSSGRDAQYF. The CDR3 region has the DNA TGTGCCAGCAGCCAACGGTCTAGCGGGAGGGATGCGCAGTACTTC.

CDR3: CSLIKGHRSNQPQHF. CDR3 in DNA: TGCAGCCTGATCAAGGGACACCGTAGCAATCAGCCCCAGCATTTT. The chain recombines TRBV29-1 with TRBJ1-5; D may be TRBD1 (6 bases). Germline-derived CDR1 and CDR2 are SQVTM and ANQGSEA. The CDR3 runs 15 residues. Trimming pared 8 bases from V and 0 bases from J, leaving 17 bases between.

The V and J genes are TRBV5-1 and TRBJ1-4, with 8 bases that match TRBD1. The CDR3 runs 14 residues. The trim removed 6 bases at V and 8 bases at J, leaving 9 bases unmatched. From germline, CDR1 is SGHRS and CDR2 YFSETQ. The CDR3 DNA follows: TGCGCCAGCACTCTAGGACAGGGAGGGGAAAAACTGTTTTTT. Its translation is CASTLGQGGEKLFF.

The V call is TRBV6-5, the J call TRBJ2-2; possible D gene TRBD1, 5 bases. V was clipped by 4 bases and J by 5 bases, with 8 bases between them. CDR3 length: 13 residues. Germline CDR1 MNHEY, CDR2 SVGAGI. The CDR3 DNA is TGTGCCAGCAGTTTCAGGGATACCGGGGAGCTGTTTTTT. It is translated as CASSFRDTGELFF.

This clone was recorded a few times. This rearrangement joins TRBV6-4 to TRBJ1-1; a weak D match, TRBD1 (6 bases). Germline CDR1 and CDR2: MRHNA and SNTAGT. Between the trimmed V and J ends, which lost 0 bases and 5 bases, there was a span of 13 bases. This CDR3 spans 15 amino acids. CDR3 nucleotide sequence: TGTGCCAGCAGTGACTCCCCAGGGGAGGGGACTGAAGCTTTCTTT. Its translation is CASSDSPGEGTEAFF.

The V and J genes are TRBV7-9 and TRBJ1-1, with unresolved D. The CDR3 spans 13 residues. V was cut by 1 base and J by 3 bases, with 6 bases left in between. Per the germline V gene, CDR1 is SEHNR and CDR2 is FQNEAQ (reference sequence). The CDR3 sequence: CASSLVGDTEAFF. CDR3 nucleotides: TGTGCCAGCAGCTTAGTGGGAGACACTGAAGCTTTCTTT. The full variable domain, in which reference TRBV7-9 and TRBJ1-1 provide the parts outside the CDR3, is DTGVSQNPRHKITKRGQNVTFRCDPISEHNRLYWYRQTLGQGPEFLTYFQNEAQLEKSRLLSDRFSAERPKGSFSTLEIQRTEQGDSAMYLCASSLVGDTEAFFGQGTRLTVV.

The chain joins TRBV6-6 to TRBJ2-7; TRBD1 matches at 8 bases. V shed 7 bases, J shed 5 bases, and the junction held 10 bases outside the gene matches. The CDR3 length is 14 residues. Germline V CDR1 and CDR2: MNHNY, SVGAGI (reference sequence). CDR3 residues: CASTSTGGLNEQYF. CDR3 in DNA: TGTGCCAGCACCTCCACAGGGGGTTTGAACGAGCAGTACTTC.

V usage is TRBV5-1 and J usage is TRBJ2-5, with TRBD1 matching 10 bases. Germline CDR1 is SGHRS and CDR2 is YFSETQ. The J segment lost 5 bases and the V segment lost 4 bases, leaving 11 bases of the junction unmatched. This CDR3 has 16 amino acids. CDR3 bases: TGCGCCAGCAGCCCGCGGACAGGGGGTACGATTGAGACCCAGTACTTC. It is translated as CASSPRTGGTIETQYF.

This chain connects TRBV2 to TRBJ2-4; 10 bases align to TRBD1. The CDR3 is made up of 15 amino acids. J was trimmed by 6 bases and V by 3 bases; bases with no gene match: 5. CDR1 and CDR2 from the germline V gene are SNHLY and FYNNEI. CDR3 in amino acids: CASSEIGTGVNIQYF. In DNA, the CDR3 is TGTGCCAGCAGTGAGATTGGGACAGGGGTAAACATTCAGTACTTC.

V and J are TRBV5-1 and TRBJ2-7, with 10 bases aligning to TRBD2. The trim removed 5 bases at V and 3 bases at J, leaving 2 bases unmatched. The germline gives CDR1 SGHRS, CDR2 YFSETQ. The CDR3 extends over 13 amino acids. CDR3 coding DNA: TGCGCCAGCAGTCAGCGGGGGGGCTACGAGCAGTACTTC. It is translated as CASSQRGGYEQYF.

The chain couples TRBV6-5 to TRBJ2-7; D is ambiguous. V lost 0 bases, J lost 1 base, and 7 bases lay in between. Germline values: CDR1 MNHEY, CDR2 SVGAGI. The CDR3 has 14 amino acids. The CDR3 DNA sequence: TGTGCCAGCAGTTACTCGGCTAGTTCCTACGAGCAGTACTTC. Translation gives CASSYSASSYEQYF.

The chain recombines TRBV7-9 with TRBJ2-7; D unresolved. Germline lookup yields CDR1 SEHNR and CDR2 FQNEAQ (reference sequence). The CDR3 extends over 17 amino acids. V lost 2 bases, J lost 0 bases, and 17 bases lay in between. The chain's CDR3 is CASSLRSGEWYSYEQYF. DNA of the CDR3: TGTGCCAGCAGCTTAAGGAGTGGAGAGTGGTACTCCTACGAGCAGTACTTC. The complete variable domain, with remaining parts taken from reference TRBV7-9 and TRBJ2-7, reads DTGVSQNPRHKITKRGQNVTFRCDPISEHNRLYWYRQTLGQGPEFLTYFQNEAQLEKSRLLSDRFSAERPKGSFSTLEIQRTEQGDSAMYLCASSLRSGEWYSYEQYFGPGTRLTVT.

This chain uses TRBV9 with TRBJ1-3; weak D call: TRBD1 (5 bases). The germline V gene encodes CDR1 SGDLS and CDR2 YYNGEE. V lost 3 bases to trimming and J lost 0 bases, with 16 bases between them. The CDR3 is 17 residues long. The CDR3 bases are TGTGCCAGCAGCGAGGAGGAGGGACCTCTCTCTGGAAACACCATATATTTT. Protein product: CASSEEEGPLSGNTIYF.

The genes are TRBV30 and TRBJ2-2; 8 nucleotides line up with TRBD2. Germline V gene lookup returns CDR1 GTSNPN and CDR2 SVGIG (reference sequence). Trimming cost V 7 bases and J 2 bases; bases outside gene matches: 9. This CDR3 region has 15 residues. CDR3 region: CAYMPGLVNTGELFF. In DNA, the CDR3 is TGTGCCTACATGCCGGGACTAGTTAACACCGGGGAGCTGTTTTTT.

The chain employs TRBV6-5 and TRBJ1-2; a possible D gene is TRBD1 (6 bases). V lost 0 bases and J 8 bases, leaving 13 bases between the germline ends. Germline values: CDR1 MNHEY, CDR2 SVGAGI. This CDR3 has 14 residues. CDR3 in amino acids: CASSYSTGGGGYTF. The CDR3 nucleotides are TGTGCCAGCAGTTACTCGACGGGGGGCGGGGGCTACACCTTC.

The chain couples TRBV11-2 to TRBJ2-1; 7 bases line up with TRBD2. The CDR3 covers 17 residues. J lost 2 bases, V lost 5 bases, and 12 bases had no gene match. The germline V gene has CDR1 SGHAT and CDR2 FQNNGV. CDR3 in DNA: TGTGCCAGCAGCCCGCTGCTCGGGGGGTACACCTACAATGAGCAGTTCTTC. This encodes CASSPLLGGYTYNEQFF.

There are a few counts of this clone. CDR3 sequence (DNA): TGTGCCAGCAGTTACCGAAATTACAACAGCAATCAGCCCCAGCATTTT. Its translation: CASSYRNYNSNQPQHF. The V call is TRBV6-5, the J call TRBJ1-5; D ambiguous. The germline V gene has CDR1 MNHEY and CDR2 SVGAGI. Trimming cost V 2 bases and J 1 base, with 12 bases left between them. This CDR3 contains 16 residues.

J is TRBJ2-1 and V is TRBV11-2; possible D gene TRBD2, 5 bases. The V and J ends lost 10 bases and 6 bases respectively, with 13 bases between them. CDR3 length: 12 residues. Germline V gene lookup returns CDR1 SGHAT and CDR2 FQNNGV. The CDR3 nucleotides are TGTGCCACCTCAAGACTATTCAATGAGCAGTTCTTC. This sequence encodes CATSRLFNEQFF.

The V call is TRBV5-4, the J call TRBJ2-5; 11 bases map to TRBD1. The CDR3 has 15 residues. CDR1 is SGHNT and CDR2 is YYREEE in the germline V gene (reference sequence). V shed 2 bases, J shed 3 bases, and the junction held 3 bases outside the gene matches. The CDR3 DNA reads as TGTGCCAGCAGCTTCGCGGGACAGGGGGAAGAGACCCAGTACTTC. This gives the protein CASSFAGQGEETQYF.

The rearrangement uses TRBV6-4 and TRBJ2-5, with TRBD1 identical over 9 bases. Germline V gene data show CDR1 as MRHNA and CDR2 as SNTAGT. The CDR3 is 19 amino acids. Trimming took 7 bases from V and 2 from J; bases not matched to a gene: 20. CDR3 sequence reads: CASTPPFGQGFGAQETQYF. The CDR3 region has the DNA TGTGCCAGCACGCCTCCATTTGGACAGGGGTTCGGAGCGCAAGAGACCCAGTACTTC.